This T cell receptor (beta chain) was found in a study of CD8+CD57+ T cells in acquired aplastic anemia. Study at large: CD4+ and CD8+ cells, once sorted, gave DNA averaging approximately 3 ug. Study conclusions and caveats: Patients did not significantly differ from controls in CD8+ Simpson's diversity.

For CDR3 and TCR beta VDJ profiling, genomic DNA was the template used. TCRdb reanalysed the reads using MiXCR and keeps one entry per CDR3 protein. The sample includes a few hundred thousand distinct CDR3 sequences, 55% to 60% seen only once; the top ten take approximately 8%. Concerning this clonotype itself: Its matching antigen is unknown.

V was clipped by 6 bases and J by 7 bases, with 22 bases between them. There are 16 residues in the CDR3. Germline V gene data show CDR1 as DFQATT and CDR2 as SNEGSKA (reference sequence). This chain connects TRBV20-1 to TRBJ1-6, with D possibly being TRBD1 (5 bases). The material sequenced was sorted CD4+, CD8+, or CD8+CD57+ T cells (not recorded which) from PBMCs. The origin of this receptor is a human donor with severe aplastic anemia or a healthy control (not recorded which). CDR3 nucleotide sequence: TGCAGTGCGGGGGTGGGGGGAGGTTGGAACAATTCACCCCTCCACTTT. Its protein product is CSAGVGGGWNNSPLHF.